These 21 T cell receptor beta chains were all obtained from the same sample, sequenced in a study of vaccination and CD4 T cells after COVID-19. Which antigens these TCRs recognize remains unknown. An Oncomine TCR Beta short-read assay was used to sequence the DNA from cultured CD4+ T cells. Via MiXCR, TCRdb re-called the PCR reads, giving one row per CDR3 protein. In the table there are about 20,000 distinct CDR3 sequences, more than 30% of which are singletons. As for time point: late sampling 161 to 241 days after vaccination in a few convalescent patients. The treatment was: roughly 10-day PBMC culture with coronavirus spike peptide pools or control peptides (ViraFEST assay). The specimen comprised CD4+ T cells from blood, cultured in vitro, sampled about 7 months after SARS-CoV-2 vaccination. Receptor source: a human donor who had recovered from COVID-19.

The chain is built from TRBV20-1 and TRBJ2-5, with a tentative D call TRBD2 (6 bases). Germline loops: CDR1 DFQATT, CDR2 SNEGSKA (reference sequence). The germline V and J ends were trimmed by 4 bases and 4 bases, with 10 bases remaining between them. The CDR3 totals 12 residues. CDR3 loop: CSAIGGVETQYF. CDR3 DNA sequence: TGCAGTGCTATTGGCGGGGTAGAGACCCAGTACTTC.

In its sample, this clonotype ranks as medium-sized. The V call is TRBV27, the J call TRBJ1-6; D remains ambiguous. Germline lookup yields CDR1 MNHEY and CDR2 SMNVEV (reference sequence). The CDR3 consists of 15 residues. Deletions cut 8 bases from V and 7 bases from J, with 18 bases between. CDR3 residues: CASSILPGANSPLHF. CDR3 sequence (DNA): TGTGCCAGCTCCATTCTACCGGGCGCGAATTCACCCCTCCACTTT.

The chain is built from TRBV4-3 and TRBJ1-6, with a weak D call TRBD1 (6 bases). The V gene lost 0 bases and the J gene lost 6 bases, with 15 bases spanning the gap. The CDR3 totals 17 residues. Germline V gene sequence: CDR1 LGHNA, CDR2 YSLEER. The DNA of the CDR3 is TGCGCCAGCAGCCAAGAAGGGACACGGAACTCTAATTCACCCCTCCACTTT. It translates to CASSQEGTRNSNSPLHF.

J is TRBJ2-1 and V is TRBV7-3, with D unclear. V was cut by 1 base and J by 9 bases, with 7 bases left in between. The CDR3 runs to 12 residues. Germline CDR1 reads SGHTA; CDR2 reads FQGTGA. CDR3 region: CASSLNFGEQFF. The DNA for the CDR3 is TGTGCCAGCAGCTTAAACTTTGGTGAGCAGTTCTTC. Full variable domain (outside the CDR3, taken from reference TRBV7-3 and TRBJ2-1): GAGVSQTPSNKVTEKGKYVELRCDPISGHTALYWYRQSLGQGPEFLIYFQGTGAADDSGLPNDRFFAVRPEGSVSTLKIQRTERGDSAVYLCASSLNFGEQFFGPGTRLTVL.

This chain joins TRBV7-9 and TRBJ1-2; D not resolved. V lost 5 bases to trimming and J lost 9 bases, with 16 bases between them. CDR1 SEHNR and CDR2 FQNEAQ come from the germline V gene (reference sequence). This CDR3 has 13 amino acids. The CDR3 reads CASSLKEGMSYTF. The CDR3 DNA follows: TGTGCCAGCAGCCTGAAGGAAGGGATGAGCTACACCTTC.

There are a few counts of this clonotype. V and J are TRBV6-5 and TRBJ2-3; the D call may be TRBD1 or TRBD2 (5 bases each). The CDR3 length is 11 residues. V lost 3 bases and J 8 bases, leaving 6 bases between the germline ends. The germline V gene encodes CDR1 MNHEY and CDR2 SVGAGI. The CDR3: CASSYGGTQYF. In nucleotides, the CDR3 is TGTGCCAGCAGTTATGGGGGTACGCAGTATTTT.

V usage is TRBV7-3 and J usage is TRBJ2-1; D possibly corresponds to TRBD2 (5 bases). The ends were cut back, 1 base at V and 4 bases at J, with 11 bases in the middle. Germline V gives CDR1 SGHTA, CDR2 FQGTGA. The CDR3 totals 15 residues. The CDR3 coding sequence is TGTGCCAGCAGCTTAAACGGGGATGAATACAATGAGCAGTTCTTC. It codes for CASSLNGDEYNEQFF.

This sequence joins TRBV28 and TRBJ2-5; no clear D. This CDR3 is built from 16 residues. Germline V gene data show CDR1 as MDHEN and CDR2 as SYDVKM. Deletions cut 5 bases from V and 3 bases from J, with 19 bases between. The CDR3 DNA follows: TGTGCCAGCAGTGGGTTTGGATTCCTGGTAGAAGAGACCCAGTACTTC. As protein: CASSGFGFLVEETQYF.

The V gene is TRBV6-1, the J gene TRBJ2-5; D not certain. This CDR3 is built from 14 residues. Per germline, CDR1 MNHNS and CDR2 SASEGT. The ends were cut back, 5 bases at V and 3 bases at J, with 13 bases in the middle. This CDR3 reads CASSTTAGKETQYF. DNA of the CDR3: TGTGCCAGCAGTACAACCGCAGGAAAAGAGACCCAGTACTTC.

This clonotype was observed a few times. V is TRBV20-1 and J is TRBJ2-5; 9 nucleotides agree with TRBD2. Germline V CDR1 and CDR2: DFQATT, SNEGSKA (reference sequence). The junction had 10 bases not matched to a gene; V was cut back by 5 bases and J by 0 bases. This CDR3 spans 16 amino acids. CDR3 nucleotides: TGCAGTGCTGGATGGGGCGGGGGGGCTAACCAAGAGACCCAGTACTTC. Translating it yields CSAGWGGGANQETQYF.

This chain connects TRBV5-3 to TRBJ2-7; D remains unclear. TRBV5-3 is placed among ORFs of uncertain function. Trimming shortened V by 0 bases and J by 5 bases, and 12 bases separated the two germline ends. The CDR3 is made up of 14 amino acids. CDR3 region: CARSLAIRLHEQYF. CDR3 nucleotides: TGTGCCAGAAGCTTGGCCATAAGGCTGCACGAGCAGTACTTC.

This chain connects TRBV11-3 to TRBJ2-1, with 15 bases fitting TRBD2. The CDR3 is 16 amino acids. Per the germline V gene, CDR1 is SGHNT and CDR2 is YENEEA. V shed 5 bases and J 2 bases; nucleotides not matched to a gene: 1. CDR3 bases: TGTGCCAGCAGCCGGACTAGCGGGGGGGCCTACAATGAGCAGTTCTTC. Protein sequence: CASSRTSGGAYNEQFF.

This rearrangement joins TRBV20-1 to TRBJ2-1; 8 nucleotides align to TRBD2. V shed 6 bases, J shed 4 bases, and the junction held 14 bases outside the gene matches. This CDR3 spans 16 amino acids. Germline CDR1 is DFQATT and CDR2 is SNEGSKA (reference sequence). The CDR3: CSAGGGSGKGYNEQFF. CDR3 DNA: TGCAGTGCGGGCGGGGGTAGCGGGAAGGGATACAATGAGCAGTTCTTC.

This clonotype was seen a handful of times. This chain links TRBV2 with TRBJ2-3; D gene unclear. Germline V gene data show CDR1 as SNHLY and CDR2 as FYNNEI. Trimming removed 3 bases at V and 6 bases at J, with 10 bases between. The CDR3 has 13 amino acids. The CDR3 here is CASSDRSRDTQYF. Here the CDR3 DNA reads TGTGCCAGCAGTGATCGGTCTAGGGATACGCAGTATTTT. Complete variable domain (other parts from reference TRBV2 and TRBJ2-3): EPEVTQTPSHQVTQMGQEVILRCVPISNHLYFYWYRQILGQKVEFLVSFYNNEISEKSEIFDDQFSVERPDGSNFTLKIRSTKLEDSAMYFCASSDRSRDTQYFGPGTRLTVL.

The rearrangement links TRBV27 to TRBJ1-1; D gene unclear. Germline CDR1 MNHEY, CDR2 SMNVEV (reference sequence). The CDR3 has 12 amino acids. Trimming took off 6 bases at V and 2 bases at J, with 7 bases between the two ends. The CDR3 loop is CASRKTNTEAFF. DNA for the CDR3: TGTGCCAGCAGGAAGACCAACACTGAAGCTTTCTTT.

There are a few counts of this clonotype. The chain carries TRBV20-1 and TRBJ2-1; the D call may be TRBD1 or TRBD2 (5 bases each). Deletions cut 1 base from V and 4 bases from J, with 17 bases between. Germline V lookup: CDR1 DFQATT, CDR2 SNEGSKA (reference sequence). The CDR3 has 16 residues. The CDR3 DNA sequence: TGCAGTGCTAGAGTGGGGGTAGGCGGGCCTTACAATGAGCAGTTCTTC. Residues: CSARVGVGGPYNEQFF.

This clonotype was seen once. The CDR3 loop reads CASNEARDRVATEAFF. DNA for the CDR3: TGTGCCAGCAACGAAGCCCGAGACAGGGTAGCCACTGAAGCTTTCTTT. V usage is TRBV2 and J usage is TRBJ1-1; TRBD1 matches 7 bases. Per germline, CDR1 SNHLY and CDR2 FYNNEI. The CDR3 length is 16 residues. J gave up 4 bases and V 7 bases, and 15 bases lay outside the gene matches.

V gene TRBV5-1 combines with J gene TRBJ2-7; D gene ambiguous. Germline assignment: CDR1 SGHRS and CDR2 YFSETQ. The CDR3 has 12 residues. V was pared by 7 bases and J by 5 bases, with 13 bases between. The CDR3 region is CASANGPHEQYF. The CDR3 region has the DNA TGCGCCAGCGCCAACGGACCCCACGAGCAGTACTTC.

This clonotype was detected a few times. The rearrangement links TRBV7-8 to TRBJ2-1, with 7 nucleotides matching TRBD1. CDR3 length: 16 residues. J was trimmed by 0 bases and V by 2 bases; bases with no gene match: 4. Per germline, CDR1 SGHVS and CDR2 FQNEAQ. Here the CDR3 reads CASSLRGPSSYNEQFF. The CDR3 coding sequence is TGTGCCAGCAGCTTAAGGGGGCCTAGCTCCTACAATGAGCAGTTCTTC. Full variable domain (outside the CDR3, taken from reference TRBV7-8 and TRBJ2-1): GAGVSQSPRYKVAKRGQDVALRCDPISGHVSLFWYQQALGQGPEFLTYFQNEAQLDKSGLPSDRFFAERPEGSVSTLKIQRTQQEDSAVYLCASSLRGPSSYNEQFFGPGTRLTVL.

This chain joins TRBV24-1 and TRBJ2-5; TRBD2 might be the D (5 bases). This CDR3 is 17 amino acids long. The germline V and J ends were trimmed by 2 bases and 4 bases, with 19 bases remaining between them. Germline V gene lookup returns CDR1 KGHDR and CDR2 SFDVKD. CDR3 nucleotides: TGTGCCACCAGTGATTCTACGAAGGACGGAGGAGGAGAGACCCAGTACTTC. Translation gives CATSDSTKDGGGETQYF.

On this clonotype itself: A read error is possible here, since a much larger clone lies one base away. The genes are TRBV7-2 and TRBJ1-5; D gene ambiguous. This CDR3 contains 13 residues. Looked up from germline, CDR1 is SGHTA and CDR2 is FQGNSA. Here the CDR3 reads CASSLARNQLQHF. The CDR3 nucleotides are TGTGCCAGCAGCTTAGCTCGCAATCAGCTCCAGCATTTT.